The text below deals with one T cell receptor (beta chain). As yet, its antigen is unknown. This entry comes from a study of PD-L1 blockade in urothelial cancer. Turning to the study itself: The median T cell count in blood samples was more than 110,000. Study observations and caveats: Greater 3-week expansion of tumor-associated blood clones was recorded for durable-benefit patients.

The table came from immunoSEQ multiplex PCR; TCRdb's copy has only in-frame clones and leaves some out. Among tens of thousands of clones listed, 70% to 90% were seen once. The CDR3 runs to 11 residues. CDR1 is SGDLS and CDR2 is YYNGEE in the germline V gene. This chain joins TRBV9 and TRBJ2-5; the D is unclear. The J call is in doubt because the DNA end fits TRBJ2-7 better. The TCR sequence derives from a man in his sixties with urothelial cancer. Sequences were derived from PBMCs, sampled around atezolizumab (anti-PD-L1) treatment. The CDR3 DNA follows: TGTGCCAGCAGCGTAGGACACGAGCAGTACTTC. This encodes CASSVGHEQYF.